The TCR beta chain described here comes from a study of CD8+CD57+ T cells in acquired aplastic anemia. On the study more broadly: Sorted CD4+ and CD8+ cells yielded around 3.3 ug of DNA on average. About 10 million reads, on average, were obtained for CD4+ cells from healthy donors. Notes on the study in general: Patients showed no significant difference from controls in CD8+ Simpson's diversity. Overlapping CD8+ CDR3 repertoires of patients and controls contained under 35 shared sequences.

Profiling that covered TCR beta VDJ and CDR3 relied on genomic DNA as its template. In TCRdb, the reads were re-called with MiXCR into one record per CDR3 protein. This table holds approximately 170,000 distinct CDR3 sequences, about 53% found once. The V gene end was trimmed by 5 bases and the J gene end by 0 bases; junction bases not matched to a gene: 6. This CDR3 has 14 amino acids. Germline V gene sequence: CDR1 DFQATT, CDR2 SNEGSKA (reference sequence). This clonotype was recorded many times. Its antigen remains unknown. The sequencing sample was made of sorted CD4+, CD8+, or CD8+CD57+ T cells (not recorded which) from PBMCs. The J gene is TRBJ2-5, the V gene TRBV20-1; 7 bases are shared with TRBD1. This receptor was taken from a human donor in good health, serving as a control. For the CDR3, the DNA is TGCAGTGCTCCGGACAGGCCTTACCAAGAGACCCAGTACTTC. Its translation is CSAPDRPYQETQYF.